This record covers a single T cell receptor beta chain. Antigen unknown. The germline V and J ends were trimmed by 11 bases and 7 bases, with 17 bases remaining between them. The CDR3 is 13 residues long. The sample belongs to a study of T cell repertoires in cytomegalovirus infection. About the research overall: Peptides in the study included HLA-C-restricted and HLA-B-restricted CMV epitopes.

MiXCR was run by TCRdb on the reads, yielding one entry per CDR3 protein. This sample has approximately 990,000 distinct CDR3 sequences, with about a third found just once. The study, taken as a whole, reports: The ex vivo response showed dominance by HLA-C-restricted CMV-specific TCR beta clonotypes.

The chain joins TRBV6-7 to TRBJ1-4; D is perhaps TRBD1 (6 bases). TRBV6-7 is annotated as an ORF whose role is uncertain. Here the sequenced sample was cultured CD8+ T cells from PBMCs, taken from culture after CMV antigen stimulation. The sequence derives from a human donor in good health (CMV status not recorded). Some clones in this sample may be carry-over from other donors' samples. The CDR3 is CAGRDNPVEKLFF. The CDR3 DNA sequence: TGTGCCGGAAGGGACAACCCTGTTGAAAAACTGTTTTTT.